This TCR beta chain came from a study of cytomegalovirus exposure and HLA in healthy donors. This PCR relied on a set of 60 Vbeta primers and 13 Jbeta primers. Produced via immunoSEQ multiplex PCR; TCRdb's table is partial and in-frame only. The sample holds roughly 130,000 clones; around 90% are singletons and the top ten take roughly 0.53%. Overall study findings and caveats: In an earlier analysis, productive rearrangement rates for most beta V segments clustered near 87% or 30%.

Details on this clone: The antigen remains undetermined.

This clonotype was obtained from a middle-aged woman in good health and CMV-seronegative. Sequencing was performed on PBMCs.

Here the CDR3 reads CASSLRSGGGVGEAFF. CDR3 DNA sequence: TGTGCCAGCAGCTTAAGGTCGGGGGGGGGCGTAGGTGAAGCTTTCTTT. This chain joins TRBV7-2 and TRBJ1-1; D might be TRBD1 (6 bases). CDR3 size: 16 residues. CDR1 SGHTA and CDR2 FQGNSA come from the germline V gene. Trimming cost V 2 bases and J 7 bases, with 20 bases left between them.